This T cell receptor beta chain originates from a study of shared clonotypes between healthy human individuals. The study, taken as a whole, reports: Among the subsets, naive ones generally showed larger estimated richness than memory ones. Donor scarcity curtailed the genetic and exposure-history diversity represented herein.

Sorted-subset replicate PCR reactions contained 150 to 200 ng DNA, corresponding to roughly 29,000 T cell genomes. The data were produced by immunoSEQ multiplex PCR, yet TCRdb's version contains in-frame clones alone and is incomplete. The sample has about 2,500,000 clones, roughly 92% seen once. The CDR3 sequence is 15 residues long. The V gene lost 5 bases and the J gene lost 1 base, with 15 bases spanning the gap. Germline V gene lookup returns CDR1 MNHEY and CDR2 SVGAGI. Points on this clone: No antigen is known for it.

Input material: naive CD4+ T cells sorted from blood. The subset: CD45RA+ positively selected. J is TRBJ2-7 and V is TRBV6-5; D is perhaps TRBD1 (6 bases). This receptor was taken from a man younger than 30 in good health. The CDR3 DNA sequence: TGTGCCAGCAGTCGCGACCGGGACAAATCCTACGAGCAGTACTTC. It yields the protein CASSRDRDKSYEQYF.